The clone carrying this TCR beta chain was seen repeatedly, ten times or more. These data come from a study of neurological immune-mediated disorders. The junction had 6 bases not matched to a gene; V was cut back by 2 bases and J by 4 bases. The length of the CDR3 is 16 residues. CDR1 is MGHRA, CDR2 YSYEKL, per germline. Volunteers from a blood bank in Maryland, USA, made up the healthy controls. Sorted libraries were derived from some 1 million CD4+ or CD8+ T cells. As for the cDNA, it was generated by 5'RACE with 10-nucleotide random UMIs. Every sequencing run produced over 180 million TCR-beta sequences that came from 15-18 subjects. TCRdb analysed the 5' RACE reads with MiXCR anew, one entry per CDR3 protein. The table records some 38,000 distinct CDR3 sequences, approximately 5% of them present only once.

This chain joins TRBV4-1 and TRBJ2-5; 11 bases agree with TRBD2. The clonotype comes from a man aged 18 to 29 in good health. Sequenced material: CD4+ T cells from blood. The CDR3 here is CASSQRLAGFGETQYF. The CDR3 nucleotides are TGCGCCAGCAGCCAACGACTAGCGGGGTTTGGAGAGACCCAGTACTTC.